Shown below are 30 T cell receptor beta chains from a single sample sequenced in a study of CD8+CD57+ T cells in acquired aplastic anemia. Both TCR beta VDJ combination and CDR3 sequence profiling were carried out. Genomic DNA was the template for this profiling. TCRdb processed the reads anew with MiXCR; each CDR3 protein has one entry. The top ten clones hold more than 15% of a sample with some 190,000 distinct CDR3 sequences, 54% of them seen once. The sample consisted of sorted CD4+, CD8+, or CD8+CD57+ T cells (not recorded which) from PBMCs. The receptors stem from a human donor in good health, serving as a control.

In this sample, this clonotype turned up many times. The rearrangement joins TRBV19 to TRBJ2-2, with D possibly being TRBD1 (5 bases). The CDR3 has 15 amino acids. Per germline, CDR1 LNHDA and CDR2 SQIVND (reference sequence). V lost 5 bases and J 4 bases, leaving 14 bases between the germline ends. DNA of the CDR3: TGTGCCAGTAGTGCGACAGAATTTTCCACCGGGGAGCTGTTTTTT. This sequence encodes CASSATEFSTGELFF.

With respect to this clonotype: This CDR3 fails to terminate in the conserved phenylalanine or tryptophan, so it likely reflects a read error. This sequence joins TRBV25-1 and TRBJ2-7; 7 nucleotides match TRBD2. Per the germline V gene, CDR1 is MGHDK and CDR2 is SYGVNS. This CDR3 region has 16 residues. CDR3 DNA: TGTGCCAGCGGTGAGAGCCCCGGGGCGGGGGTAGACGAGCAGTACCTC. This codes for CASGESPGAGVDEQYL.

This rearrangement joins TRBV20-1 to TRBJ2-7; unclear D gene. Between the trimmed V and J ends, which lost 3 bases and 0 bases, there was a span of 9 bases. Per the germline V gene, CDR1 is DFQATT and CDR2 is SNEGSKA (reference sequence). The CDR3 contains 13 residues. CDR3 sequence: CSARVGISYEQYF. The CDR3 bases are TGCAGTGCTAGGGTGGGGATCTCCTACGAGCAGTACTTC.

This clonotype appeared once. The chain combines TRBV20-1 with TRBJ2-4; D is uncertain. The V gene's germline CDR1 is DFQATT and CDR2 SNEGSKA (reference sequence). There are 13 residues in the CDR3. Deletions cut 5 bases from V and 1 base from J, with 9 bases between. This CDR3 reads CSADGFAKNIQYF. As DNA, the CDR3 is TGCAGTGCTGACGGGTTCGCCAAAAACATTCAGTACTTC.

The genes are TRBV9 and TRBJ2-5; D may match TRBD1 or TRBD2 (6 bases each). CDR1 SGDLS and CDR2 YYNGEE come from the germline V gene. The V end lost 0 bases, the J end lost 6 bases, and 12 bases lay between the germline ends. The CDR3 contains 14 residues. DNA for the CDR3: TGTGCCAGCAGCGTAGGCCCGGGGGCTCAGACCCAGTACTTC. This gives the protein CASSVGPGAQTQYF.

This rearrangement joins TRBV20-1 to TRBJ1-5, with D unclear. CDR1 is DFQATT, CDR2 SNEGSKA, per germline (reference sequence). Trimming pared 1 base from V and 3 bases from J, leaving 10 bases between. CDR3 length: 14 residues. As DNA, the CDR3 is TGCAGTGCTAGAGGTGCCGGGTCCAATCAGCCCCAGCATTTT. Its protein is CSARGAGSNQPQHF.

This clonotype was observed a few times. This chain joins TRBV12-3 or TRBV12-4 and TRBJ1-5; D gene ambiguous. This CDR3 has 15 residues. Trimming took 1 base from V and 11 from J, leaving 18 bases between them. CDR3 DNA: TGTGCCAGCAGTTTAGGAAAGGTGTCGATAAAGGCCCAGCATTTT. Translated: CASSLGKVSIKAQHF.

This clonotype was found once. The chain carries TRBV25-1 and TRBJ2-3, with D hard to call. Germline CDR1 MGHDK, CDR2 SYGVNS. V was clipped by 2 bases and J by 0 bases, with 12 bases between them. The CDR3 is 16 amino acids. CDR3: CASSEPGGPSTDTQYF. CDR3 coding DNA: TGTGCCAGCAGTGAACCGGGCGGTCCTAGCACAGATACGCAGTATTTT.

This clonotype was seen a single time. The CDR3 is CAIRGPTANTGELFF. The CDR3 DNA is TGTGCCATCAGGGGACCGACGGCGAACACCGGGGAGCTGTTTTTT. The gene calls are TRBV10-3 and TRBJ2-2; D might be TRBD1 or TRBD2, each matching 5 bases. CDR1 ENHRY and CDR2 SYGVKD come from the germline V gene. Trimming took off 6 bases at V and 0 bases at J, with 11 bases between the two ends. The CDR3 covers 15 residues.

This clonotype occurred many times. The chain joins TRBV20-1 to TRBJ1-4; 7 bases align to TRBD1. J gave up 3 bases and V 4 bases, and 11 bases lay outside the gene matches. CDR3 length: 16 residues. Germline assignment: CDR1 DFQATT and CDR2 SNEGSKA (reference sequence). This chain's CDR3 is CSAKKITGTANEKLFF. CDR3 nucleotides: TGCAGTGCTAAAAAAATTACCGGGACAGCTAATGAAAAACTGTTTTTT.

This clonotype appeared a single time. The V gene is TRBV7-8, the J gene TRBJ2-5; 14 bases agree with TRBD2. The junction had 7 bases not matched to a gene; V was cut back by 5 bases and J by 5 bases. CDR3 length equals 16 residues. Germline V gives CDR1 SGHVS, CDR2 FQNEAQ. CDR3 amino acids: CASSPPGLAGVETQYF. Here the CDR3 DNA reads TGTGCCAGCAGCCCCCCGGGACTAGCGGGGGTGGAGACCCAGTACTTC.

The CDR3 spells CASSITSPGASEQYF. In DNA form, the CDR3 reads TGTGCCAGTAGTATTACCTCCCCGGGGGCGAGCGAGCAGTACTTC. The rearrangement links TRBV25-1 to TRBJ2-7, with D perhaps assigned TRBD1 or TRBD2 (6 bases each). V lost 9 bases and J 6 bases, leaving 24 bases between the germline ends. Germline CDR1 is MGHDK and CDR2 is SYGVNS. This CDR3 region has 15 residues.

The rearrangement joins TRBV5-6 to TRBJ1-3; D is ambiguous. The CDR3 length is 13 residues. CDR1 and CDR2 (germline): SGHDT, YYEEEE. V was cut by 0 bases and J by 4 bases, with 5 bases left in between. The CDR3 spells CASSLDRGNTIYF. CDR3 DNA: TGTGCCAGCAGCTTGGATAGGGGAAACACCATATATTTT.

Ten or more counts support this clonotype. V gene TRBV6-5 combines with J gene TRBJ1-5; D ambiguous. Germline loops: CDR1 MNHEY, CDR2 SVGAGI. V lost 5 bases and J 0 bases, leaving 11 bases between the germline ends. The CDR3 loop spans 15 amino acids. CDR3: CASSRRGNSNQPQHF. The DNA of the CDR3 is TGTGCCAGCAGTCGACGTGGGAATAGCAATCAGCCCCAGCATTTT.

This clonotype was detected once. The V gene is TRBV7-4, the J gene TRBJ2-5; 8 bases fit TRBD2. In germline, CDR1 is SGHVT, CDR2 SQSDAQ. After removal of 5 bases from V and 2 bases from J, the junction contained 7 bases not matched to a gene. The CDR3 consists of 15 residues. The CDR3 DNA reads TGTGCCAGCAGCGCCCGGACTAGCCTACAAGAGACCCAGTACTTC. Translating it yields CASSARTSLQETQYF.

The J gene is TRBJ2-3, the V gene TRBV7-3; tentatively, D is TRBD1 (6 bases). The length of the CDR3 is 15 residues. The germline CDR1 and CDR2 sequences are SGHTA and FQGTGA. Trimming shortened V by 5 bases and J by 0 bases, and 12 bases separated the two germline ends. Here the CDR3 reads CASSPSGASTDTQYF. The DNA of the CDR3 is TGTGCCAGCAGCCCGTCAGGGGCCAGCACAGATACGCAGTATTTT.

This clonotype appeared a few times. The gene calls are TRBV6-4 and TRBJ2-7, with a tentative D call TRBD2 (6 bases). V was trimmed by 11 bases and J by 0 bases, leaving 14 bases between them. In germline, CDR1 is MRHNA, CDR2 SNTAGT. CDR3 length: 13 residues. The CDR3 DNA is TGTGCCCTTGAGGCGGGGCACTCCTACGAGCAGTACGTC. Translating it yields CALEAGHSYEQYV.

The chain has TRBV28 and TRBJ1-1; the D is unclear. Germline CDR1 reads MDHEN; CDR2 reads SYDVKM. Between the trimmed V and J ends, which lost 3 bases and 2 bases, there was a span of 7 bases. This CDR3 is 13 amino acids long. CDR3 in amino acids: CASSFNENTEAFF. The CDR3 nucleotides read TGTGCCAGCAGTTTTAACGAAAACACTGAAGCTTTCTTT.

This sequence joins TRBV19 and TRBJ1-1; TRBD1 might be the D (6 bases). Germline CDR1 LNHDA, CDR2 SQIVND (reference sequence). The V gene lost 3 bases and the J gene lost 1 base, with 18 bases spanning the gap. The CDR3 extends over 17 amino acids. The CDR3 sequence is CASSIGLAGGRNTEAFF. CDR3 sequence (DNA): TGTGCCAGTAGTATCGGACTAGCGGGGGGGCGGAACACTGAAGCTTTCTTT.

This clonotype was observed at least ten times. The chain is built from TRBV29-1 and TRBJ1-1; 7 nucleotides align to TRBD1. The CDR3 has 14 residues. J was trimmed by 2 bases and V by 4 bases; bases with no gene match: 7. Germline loops: CDR1 SQVTM, CDR2 ANQGSEA. This chain's CDR3 is CSVAKGQLNTEAFF. The CDR3 region has the DNA TGCAGCGTTGCTAAGGGACAGTTAAACACTGAAGCTTTCTTT.

CDR3 amino acids: CASRDGQGRWELFF. The CDR3 bases are TGTGCCAGTAGAGACGGACAGGGGCGGTGGGAGCTGTTTTTT. This rearrangement joins TRBV19 to TRBJ2-2; 9 bases fit TRBD1. Germline CDR1 LNHDA, CDR2 SQIVND (reference sequence). The junction had 8 bases not matched to a gene; V was cut back by 6 bases and J by 9 bases. There are 14 residues in the CDR3.

The V gene is TRBV28, the J gene TRBJ2-5; the D gene is possibly TRBD2 (6 bases). CDR1 MDHEN and CDR2 SYDVKM come from the germline V gene. The V and J ends lost 3 bases and 5 bases respectively, with 16 bases between them. CDR3 length: 15 residues. CDR3 nucleotides: TGTGCCAGCAGTTTGGCGGGCGCCGGAGGGGAGACCCAGTACTTC. It is translated as CASSLAGAGGETQYF.

This chain uses TRBV2 with TRBJ1-1; no clear D gene. V was pared by 2 bases and J by 2 bases, with 3 bases between. Germline lookup yields CDR1 SNHLY and CDR2 FYNNEI. The CDR3 is 12 residues long. As DNA, the CDR3 is TGTGCCAGCAGTGAAAGAAACACTGAAGCTTTCTTT. This encodes CASSERNTEAFF.

As for this clonotype: A single base separates this from a much larger clone, so it may be a read error. V and J are TRBV9 and TRBJ2-1; 7 nucleotides match TRBD1. The V and J ends lost 5 bases and 10 bases, in that order; junction bases with no gene match: 12. Germline V CDR1 and CDR2: SGDLS, YYNGEE. The CDR3 has 14 amino acids. Written as DNA, the CDR3 is TGTGCCAGCAGGGACGGACAGGCCTACTACGAGCAGTTCTTC. Protein: CASRDGQAYYEQFF.

The chain employs TRBV25-1 and TRBJ2-7; 9 nucleotides agree with TRBD2. Germline V lookup: CDR1 MGHDK, CDR2 SYGVNS. Trimming at V came to 6 bases and at J to 7 bases, leaving 13 bases not matched to a gene. The CDR3 totals 15 residues. The CDR3 sequence is CASRTMAGGPGEQYF. CDR3 in DNA: TGTGCCAGCAGGACAATGGCGGGGGGGCCGGGTGAGCAGTACTTC.

This clonotype occurred a few times. V is TRBV7-9 and J is TRBJ2-7; 8 bases line up with TRBD2. Germline CDR1 and CDR2: SEHNR and FQNEAQ (reference sequence). This CDR3 region has 14 residues. V shed 10 bases, J shed 3 bases, and the junction held 11 bases outside the gene matches. In DNA form, the CDR3 reads TGTGCCACCAGTGCCCCGGGGGGGTTCTACGAGCAGTACTTC. Its protein is CATSAPGGFYEQYF. The variable domain in full, completed from reference TRBV7-9 and TRBJ2-7, reads DTGVSQNPRHKITKRGQNVTFRCDPISEHNRLYWYRQTLGQGPEFLTYFQNEAQLEKSRLLSDRFSAERPKGSFSTLEIQRTEQGDSAMYLCATSAPGGFYEQYFGPGTRLTVT.

The sample holds many counts of this clonotype. This rearrangement joins TRBV10-3 to TRBJ1-2; 7 nucleotides agree with TRBD1. The CDR3 runs 12 residues. Germline CDR1 ENHRY, CDR2 SYGVKD. V was pared by 10 bases and J by 4 bases, with 6 bases of the junction left unmatched. CDR3 sequence reads: CATTGTAYGYTF. In DNA, the CDR3 is TGTGCCACCACCGGGACAGCCTATGGCTACACCTTC.

Worth noting for this clonotype: One end of the junction does not line up with germline, which may come from a read error. The chain carries TRBV7-9 and TRBJ2-7; D is unresolved. Germline V lookup: CDR1 SEHNR, CDR2 FQNEAQ (reference sequence). This CDR3 is built from 14 residues. The CDR3 is CASSLSPGPHERYF. The CDR3 nucleotides read TGTGCCAGCAGCTTAAGTCCGGGCCCGCACGAGCGGTACTTC.

This clonotype was counted at least ten times. The CDR3 DNA reads as TGTGCCACCAGTGATTCCTCGACAGGGGGGAGTGGCTACACCTTC. The encoded protein is CATSDSSTGGSGYTF. V is TRBV24-1 and J is TRBJ1-2; 9 bases are shared with TRBD1. Germline V gene data show CDR1 as KGHDR and CDR2 as SFDVKD. The CDR3 has 15 amino acids. V trimming: 2 bases; J trimming: 7 bases; junction bases outside the gene matches: 7.

As for this clonotype: Since no conserved phenylalanine or tryptophan closes the CDR3, a read error is the likely cause. The chain joins TRBV6-4 to TRBJ2-7; D remains unclear. The CDR3 runs 15 residues. Germline V gene lookup returns CDR1 MRHNA and CDR2 SNTAGT. The ends were cut back, 0 bases at V and 2 bases at J, with 11 bases in the middle. The CDR3: CASSDSTQPTYEQYS. CDR3 DNA: TGTGCCAGCAGTGACTCGACCCAACCCACCTACGAGCAGTACTCC.